The entry that follows covers one TCR beta chain sequence. cDNA serving as the sequencing template came from extracted, reverse transcribed RNA. The method was immunoSEQ multiplex PCR; TCRdb's version includes in-frame clones alone and lacks a portion of them. The data show 90,000 to 100,000 clones, with roughly 64% seen just once and about 14% held by the top ten. The data were taken from a study of CD8+ T cells in alopecia areata. Turning to the study itself: Oral tofacitinib, 5 to 10 mg twice daily, was given in an open-label trial.

The CDR3 runs 13 residues. The treatment denotes: oral pan-JAK inhibitor, 5-10 mg twice daily. The sequences come from CD8+ T cells sorted from blood, collected at week 4, from a patient treated with tofacitinib. This receptor was obtained from a human donor with alopecia areata. The V and J genes are TRBV21-1 and TRBJ2-7; no DNA check was done on the table's D call, TRBD1. TRBV21-1 is recorded as a pseudogene. CDR3 sequence (DNA): TGTGCCGGCAGCAAAGGCAGAACCTACGAGCAGTACTTC. It yields the protein CAGSKGRTYEQYF.